The 26 T cell receptor beta chains below come from one sample, sequenced in a study of Ad26.COV2.S vaccination and SARS-CoV-2 variants. Produced via immunoSEQ multiplex PCR; TCRdb's table is partial and in-frame only. This sample has around 140,000 clones, with more than 80% found just once. The sample here was peripheral blood, taken after recovery from COVID-19. These receptors were obtained from a human donor who had recovered from COVID-19.

V and J are TRBV30 and TRBJ2-7; 10 bases line up with TRBD1. This CDR3 has 15 residues. Looked up from germline, CDR1 is GTSNPN and CDR2 is SVGIG (reference sequence). V lost 0 bases and J lost 3; bases outside the gene matches: 5. The CDR3 DNA follows: TGTGCCTGGAGTGTACCAGGGACAGGGGTCTACGAGCAGTACTTC. Protein: CAWSVPGTGVYEQYF.

The gene calls are TRBV11-2 and TRBJ2-2; tentative D call: TRBD2 (7 bases). The V and J ends lost 4 bases and 6 bases respectively, with 15 bases between them. The length of the CDR3 is 15 residues. From germline, CDR1 is SGHAT and CDR2 FQNNGV. In nucleotides, the CDR3 is TGTGCCAGCAGCTCCCTCCAGGGGAGGGCCGGGGAGCTGTTTTTT. This sequence encodes CASSSLQGRAGELFF.

V usage is TRBV3-1 (or the pseudogene TRBV3-2) and J usage is TRBJ2-7; unclear D gene. Trimming cost V 2 bases and J 0 bases, with 11 bases left between them. In germline, CDR1 is LGHDT, CDR2 YNNKEL (reference sequence). This CDR3 has 15 residues. The CDR3 DNA sequence: TGTGCCAGCAGCCAAAAAACATGTTTCTCCTACGAGCAGTACTTC. Residues: CASSQKTCFSYEQYF.

V usage is TRBV27 and J usage is TRBJ2-3; D is perhaps TRBD1 or TRBD2 (5 bases each). This CDR3 region has 14 residues. Looked up from germline, CDR1 is MNHEY and CDR2 is SMNVEV (reference sequence). V lost 7 bases, J lost 7 bases, and 18 bases lay in between. CDR3 bases: TGTGCCAGCACCTGGACCCGGGACCGCAATACGCAGTATTTT. Protein: CASTWTRDRNTQYF.

This clone was recorded a few times. The chain joins TRBV2 to TRBJ2-3, with D possibly TRBD2 on 6 matching bases. CDR3 length equals 14 residues. Trimming took off 7 bases at V and 0 bases at J, with 11 bases between the two ends. CDR1 and CDR2 (germline): SNHLY, FYNNEI. The CDR3 DNA reads TGTGCCAGCATGGCGGGGCTTAGCACAGATACGCAGTATTTT. Protein sequence: CASMAGLSTDTQYF.

The genes are TRBV7-2 and TRBJ2-1, with a possible D match to TRBD1 (5 bases). CDR3 length: 14 amino acids. The germline V gene encodes CDR1 SGHTA and CDR2 FQGNSA. With 1 base removed from V and 7 bases from J, the gap between germline ends came to 11 bases. The CDR3 DNA is TGTGCCAGCAGCTTAGAATCAGGGATGAATGAGCAGTTCTTC. Encoded protein: CASSLESGMNEQFF.

V and J are TRBV19 and TRBJ1-1, with 7 bases aligning to TRBD1. Germline CDR1 and CDR2: LNHDA and SQIVND (reference sequence). CDR3 length: 15 residues. The trim removed 2 bases at V and 1 base at J, leaving 4 bases unmatched. CDR3 sequence reads: CASSITRTGNTEAFF. Written as DNA, the CDR3 is TGTGCCAGTAGTATAACAAGGACAGGGAACACTGAAGCTTTCTTT.

The chain recombines TRBV6-2 or TRBV6-3 with TRBJ2-5, with D unresolved. This CDR3 spans 13 amino acids. CDR1 and CDR2 (germline): MNHEY, SVGEGT. V lost 4 bases, J lost 5 bases, and 11 bases lay in between. CDR3 DNA: TGTGCCAGCAGTTCCTTCTCCGGGGAGACCCAGTACTTC. Translated, it gives CASSSFSGETQYF.

V gene TRBV19 combines with J gene TRBJ2-7; 10 nucleotides match TRBD1. In germline, CDR1 is LNHDA, CDR2 SQIVND (reference sequence). V lost 5 bases to trimming and J lost 2 bases; unmatched junction nucleotides: 3. This CDR3 is built from 14 residues. Here the CDR3 reads CASSSGQGAYEQYF. The CDR3 region has the DNA TGTGCCAGTAGTTCAGGACAGGGGGCCTACGAGCAGTACTTC.

The CDR3 loop is CASSTIGRAYEQYF. The DNA for the CDR3 is TGTGCCAGCAGCACCATAGGGAGGGCCTACGAGCAGTACTTC. This rearrangement joins TRBV7-2 to TRBJ2-7; 7 bases align to TRBD2. The germline CDR1 and CDR2 sequences are SGHTA and FQGNSA. The CDR3 has 14 amino acids. V was clipped by 5 bases and J by 2 bases; unmatched bases: 6.

The genes are TRBV19 and TRBJ2-2, with D uncertain. The CDR3 spans 14 residues. V was cut by 1 base and J by 1 base, with 4 bases left in between. The germline gives CDR1 LNHDA, CDR2 SQIVND (reference sequence). CDR3 protein: CASSIGGNTGELFF. The DNA for the CDR3 is TGTGCCAGTAGTATAGGCGGGAACACCGGGGAGCTGTTTTTT. Full variable domain (outside the CDR3, taken from reference TRBV19 and TRBJ2-2): DGGITQSPKYLFRKEGQNVTLSCEQNLNHDAMYWYRQDPGQGLRLIYYSQIVNDFQKGDIAEGYSVSREKKESFPLTVTSAQKNPTAFYLCASSIGGNTGELFFGEGSRLTVL.

The rearrangement uses TRBV5-6 and TRBJ2-7, with TRBD2 as a possible D gene (5 bases). The germline CDR1 and CDR2 sequences are SGHDT and YYEEEE. There are 14 residues in the CDR3. Trimming took off 3 bases at V and 2 bases at J, with 12 bases between the two ends. The CDR3 DNA reads TGTGCCAGCAGCTGGACCGGGAAGCCCTACGAGCAGTACTTC. The encoded protein is CASSWTGKPYEQYF.

This clone was counted once. The V and J genes are TRBV4-3 and TRBJ1-1; a weak D match, TRBD1 (5 bases). Between the trimmed V and J ends, which lost 3 bases and 6 bases, there was a span of 17 bases. The CDR3 is made up of 15 amino acids. Germline V gene data show CDR1 as LGHNA and CDR2 as YSLEER. CDR3 in amino acids: CASSQFYGGVSEAFF. The CDR3 DNA reads as TGCGCCAGCAGCCAGTTTTATGGAGGGGTGTCTGAAGCTTTCTTT.

The J gene is TRBJ1-6, the V gene TRBV15; weak D call: TRBD1 (6 bases). The CDR3 extends over 15 amino acids. Germline V CDR1 and CDR2: LNHNV, YYDKDF (reference sequence). The V end lost 0 bases, the J end lost 10 bases, and 13 bases lay between the germline ends. The CDR3 sequence: CATSRELGGLSPLHF. CDR3 sequence (DNA): TGTGCCACCAGCAGAGAATTAGGGGGGCTGTCACCCCTCCACTTT. Full variable domain (missing parts from reference TRBV15 and TRBJ1-6): DAMVIQNPRYQVTQFGKPVTLSCSQTLNHNVMYWYQQKSSQAPKLLFHYYDKDFNNEADTPDNFQSRRPNTSFCFLDIRSPGLGDTAMYLCATSRELGGLSPLHFGNGTRLTVT.

The chain carries TRBV25-1 and TRBJ1-6; D unclear. V was shortened by 3 bases and J by 10 bases, with 4 bases between the two germline ends. The CDR3 runs 11 residues. Germline values: CDR1 MGHDK, CDR2 SYGVNS. The CDR3 sequence is CASSDPSPLHF. The CDR3 DNA reads TGTGCCAGCAGTGACCCGTCACCCCTCCACTTT. Looking up the rest from reference TRBV25-1 and TRBJ1-6 gives the full variable domain: EADIYQTPRYLVIGTGKKITLECSQTMGHDKMYWYQQDPGMELHLIHYSYGVNSTEKGDLSSESTVSRIRTEHFPLTLESARPSHTSQYLCASSDPSPLHFGNGTRLTVT.

The chain is built from TRBV4-3 and TRBJ1-4; 10 bases match TRBD1. The CDR3 is 16 residues long. The V segment lost 0 bases and the J segment 11 bases; nucleotides outside the gene matches: 9. Germline V gene lookup returns CDR1 LGHNA and CDR2 YSLEER. The CDR3: CASSQDRGQGVRKLFF. The CDR3 DNA follows: TGCGCCAGCAGCCAAGATAGAGGACAGGGGGTTCGGAAACTGTTTTTT.

The chain uses TRBV7-2 and TRBJ2-1; D might be TRBD1 (6 bases). Germline-derived CDR1 and CDR2 are SGHTA and FQGNSA. With 4 bases removed from V and 4 bases from J, the gap between germline ends came to 23 bases. The CDR3 totals 18 residues. The CDR3 DNA follows: TGTGCCAGCAGCTCTGCCCTCACTGCCCGACAGGCATACAATGAGCAGTTCTTC. It yields the protein CASSSALTARQAYNEQFF.

This clone occurred a few times. The chain joins TRBV7-9 to TRBJ1-1; D perhaps matches TRBD1 (5 bases). The V gene's germline CDR1 is SEHNR and CDR2 FQNEAQ (reference sequence). CDR3 length: 15 residues. The V and J ends lost 0 bases and 1 base respectively, with 9 bases between them. Here the CDR3 DNA reads TGTGCCAGCAGCTTAGCAGGGGATGAGAACACTGAAGCTTTCTTT. Translation: CASSLAGDENTEAFF.

The chain recombines TRBV7-9 with TRBJ2-3; D unresolved. V was cut by 5 bases and J by 4 bases, with 10 bases left in between. Germline V gene data show CDR1 as SEHNR and CDR2 as FQNEAQ (reference sequence). The CDR3 length is 13 residues. This CDR3 reads CASSRFAPDTQYF. The CDR3 coding sequence is TGTGCCAGCAGCCGCTTCGCCCCAGATACGCAGTATTTT.

The chain combines TRBV13 with TRBJ2-1; D possibly corresponds to TRBD2 (6 bases). The germline V gene encodes CDR1 PRHDT and CDR2 FYEKMQ (reference sequence). The CDR3 length is 16 residues. The germline V and J ends were trimmed by 6 bases and 8 bases, with 23 bases remaining between them. CDR3 bases: TGTGCCAGCAGTGCCCCGGGGGACCTTGTGATCGATGAGCAGTTCTTC. Translating gives CASSAPGDLVIDEQFF.

The count of this clone is one. This chain links TRBV5-8 with TRBJ2-1; D possibly corresponds to TRBD2 (6 bases). The CDR3 loop spans 12 amino acids. Germline loops: CDR1 SGHTS, CDR2 YDEGEE. Trimming took off 3 bases at V and 7 bases at J, with 8 bases between the two ends. The CDR3 DNA sequence: TGTGCCAGCAGCTGGAGGGGTAATGAGCAGTTCTTC. Protein: CASSWRGNEQFF.

V is TRBV13 and J is TRBJ1-4; no clear D. Germline V gives CDR1 PRHDT, CDR2 FYEKMQ (reference sequence). There are 15 residues in the CDR3. V lost 6 bases and J 9 bases, leaving 20 bases between the germline ends. The CDR3 DNA follows: TGTGCCAGCAGTCCCCCCGCCCTTGAGAATCAAAAACTGTTTTTT. Its translation is CASSPPALENQKLFF.

The V call is TRBV28, the J call TRBJ1-2; D is possibly TRBD1 (5 bases). The CDR3 totals 14 residues. In germline, CDR1 is MDHEN, CDR2 SYDVKM. Trimming removed 3 bases from V and 8 bases from J, with 16 bases in between. CDR3 bases: TGTGCCAGCAGTTTGGACGGGGCAGCCATGGGCTACACCTTC. The encoded protein is CASSLDGAAMGYTF.

The J gene is TRBJ1-1, the V gene TRBV29-1; tentatively, D is TRBD1 (5 bases). The V end lost 8 bases, the J end lost 0 bases, and 16 bases lay between the germline ends. Germline CDR1 reads SQVTM; CDR2 reads ANQGSEA. This CDR3 comprises 14 residues. The CDR3 bases are TGCAGCATCGAGGGGCGGCTCATGAACACTGAAGCTTTCTTT. Residues: CSIEGRLMNTEAFF.

There are a few counts of this clone. The rearrangement uses TRBV7-2 and TRBJ1-3; no clear D. CDR3 length equals 13 residues. Germline lookup yields CDR1 SGHTA and CDR2 FQGNSA. Trimming left V 1 base short and J 4 bases short, with 5 bases between. For the CDR3, the DNA is TGTGCCAGCAGCTTAGAATCAGGAAACACCATATATTTT. Translated: CASSLESGNTIYF.

The chain links TRBV10-3 to TRBJ2-7; D possibly corresponds to TRBD2 (6 bases). The length of the CDR3 is 14 residues. Germline CDR1 ENHRY, CDR2 SYGVKD. V dropped 3 bases and J dropped 2 bases, with 11 bases sitting between them. The CDR3 here is CAISDRGNPYEQYF. The CDR3 nucleotides read TGTGCCATCAGTGATCGGGGGAACCCCTACGAGCAGTACTTC.